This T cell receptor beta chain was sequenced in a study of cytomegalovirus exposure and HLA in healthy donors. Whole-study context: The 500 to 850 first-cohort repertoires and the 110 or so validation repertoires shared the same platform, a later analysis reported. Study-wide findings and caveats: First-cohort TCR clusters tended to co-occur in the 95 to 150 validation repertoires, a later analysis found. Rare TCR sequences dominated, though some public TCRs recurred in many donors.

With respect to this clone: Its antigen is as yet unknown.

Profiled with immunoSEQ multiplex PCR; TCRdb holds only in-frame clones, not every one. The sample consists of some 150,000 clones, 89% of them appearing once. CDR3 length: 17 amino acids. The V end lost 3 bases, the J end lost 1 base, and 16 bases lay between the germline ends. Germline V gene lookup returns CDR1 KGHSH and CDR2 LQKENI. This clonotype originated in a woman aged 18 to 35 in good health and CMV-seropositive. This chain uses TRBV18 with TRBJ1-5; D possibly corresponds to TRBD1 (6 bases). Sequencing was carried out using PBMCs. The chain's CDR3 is CASSPQGRKMSNQPQHF. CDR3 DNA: TGTGCCAGCTCACCCCAGGGGCGGAAAATGAGCAATCAGCCCCAGCATTTT.